The TCR beta chain under discussion was sequenced for a study of blood T cell repertoires in COVID-19. The CDR3 has 13 residues. Germline V gene lookup returns CDR1 MNHEY and CDR2 SVGAGI. The ends lost 7 bases at V and 6 bases at J; junction bases unmatched: 9. Profiling relied on immunoSEQ multiplex PCR, and the TCRdb table lists in-frame clones only, not all of them. The table has about 260,000 clones, approximately 85% seen once. The specimen sequenced was peripheral blood. This TCR derives from a human donor in a cohort sampled during active COVID-19. The V and J genes are TRBV6-5 and TRBJ2-7, with TRBD2 matching over 7 bases. The CDR3 DNA follows: TGTGCCAGCATGGGTAGCGGGTTCTTCGAGCAGTACTTC. Amino acids: CASMGSGFFEQYF.